A single sample is the source of the 30 T cell receptor beta chains below, sequenced in a study of shared clonotypes between healthy human individuals. Naive CD8 isolation took CD45RO-negative cells positively selected for CCR7 and excluded terminally differentiated effector memory CD45RA+ cells. TCRdb keeps only in-frame clones here, not all; method: immunoSEQ multiplex PCR. The sample has around 600,000 clones; approximately 96% are singletons. Sequences were obtained from naive CD8+ T cells sorted from blood. The receptors originated from a young woman in good health.

The chain joins TRBV6-5 to TRBJ1-2, with D hard to call. The V end was cut by 2 bases, the J end by 8 bases, with 18 bases between. CDR1 is MNHEY, CDR2 SVGAGI, per germline. This CDR3 is built from 15 residues. The CDR3 spells CASSYTIAGGGGYTF. CDR3 in DNA: TGTGCCAGCAGTTACACAATAGCGGGCGGAGGGGGCTACACCTTC.

The chain links TRBV2 to TRBJ2-1; D remains ambiguous. Trimming removed 1 base from V and 10 bases from J, with 8 bases in between. Per the germline V gene, CDR1 is SNHLY and CDR2 is FYNNEI. The length of the CDR3 is 12 residues. This CDR3 is CASSEGRKEQFF. The CDR3 DNA reads as TGTGCCAGCAGTGAAGGTCGGAAAGAGCAGTTCTTC.

The rearrangement joins TRBV10-2 to TRBJ2-7; tentative D call: TRBD1 (6 bases). Germline V gives CDR1 WSHSY, CDR2 SAAADI. This CDR3 comprises 12 residues. V was pared by 6 bases and J by 8 bases, with 14 bases between. CDR3 sequence reads: CASRDSFLKQYF. CDR3 bases: TGCGCCAGCAGGGACAGTTTCCTAAAGCAGTACTTC.

The chain uses TRBV6-1 and TRBJ2-7; possibly TRBD1 for D (6 bases). This CDR3 is 13 amino acids long. The germline V and J ends were trimmed by 6 bases and 5 bases, with 14 bases remaining between them. Germline CDR1 reads MNHNS; CDR2 reads SASEGT. CDR3 in amino acids: CASRDRGQNEQYF. The CDR3, as DNA: TGTGCCAGCAGAGACCGAGGACAGAACGAGCAGTACTTC.

DNA of the CDR3: TGTGCCAGTACCCTAGGACAGGGGGCATCAGAGACCCAGTACTTC. Amino acids: CASTLGQGASETQYF. The chain is built from TRBV19 and TRBJ2-5, with TRBD1 matching 11 bases. Germline CDR1 reads LNHDA; CDR2 reads SQIVND (reference sequence). Unmatched junction bases numbered 8, after V lost 7 bases and J lost 4 bases. CDR3 length: 15 amino acids.

The CDR3 nucleotides are TGTGCCAGCAGCTTAGTTTCTAGCGGAGGCGTAACGCAGTATTTT. Protein: CASSLVSSGGVTQYF. J is TRBJ2-3 and V is TRBV7-8; 7 bases line up with TRBD2. This CDR3 contains 15 residues. Per germline, CDR1 SGHVS and CDR2 FQNEAQ. The V segment lost 1 base and the J segment 9 bases; nucleotides outside the gene matches: 10. Full variable domain (remainder filled in from reference TRBV7-8 and TRBJ2-3): GAGVSQSPRYKVAKRGQDVALRCDPISGHVSLFWYQQALGQGPEFLTYFQNEAQLDKSGLPSDRFFAERPEGSVSTLKIQRTQQEDSAVYLCASSLVSSGGVTQYFGPGTRLTVL.

This rearrangement joins TRBV7-8 to TRBJ2-7, with a possible D match to TRBD2 (6 bases). Germline-derived CDR1 and CDR2 are SGHVS and FQNEAQ. This CDR3 contains 14 residues. Trimming removed 4 bases at V and 0 bases at J, with 10 bases between. The CDR3 sequence is CASSWDFSSYEQYF. The CDR3 DNA is TGTGCCAGCAGCTGGGACTTTAGCTCCTACGAGCAGTACTTC.

J is TRBJ1-3 and V is TRBV9, with a possible D match to TRBD1 (5 bases). Germline values: CDR1 SGDLS, CDR2 YYNGEE. CDR3 length equals 16 residues. The V end was cut by 3 bases, the J end by 0 bases, with 13 bases between. This chain's CDR3 is CASSETRVSSGNTIYF. CDR3 DNA: TGTGCCAGCAGCGAGACCAGGGTTAGCTCTGGAAACACCATATATTTT.

This clone was seen a single time. The chain combines TRBV6-5 with TRBJ1-1; a possible D gene is TRBD1 (6 bases). CDR3 length: 16 amino acids. Germline values: CDR1 MNHEY, CDR2 SVGAGI. Deletions cut 2 bases from V and 0 bases from J, with 13 bases between. The CDR3 coding sequence is TGTGCCAGCAGTTACGATCCCAGGGGACTGAACACTGAAGCTTTCTTT. Amino acid sequence: CASSYDPRGLNTEAFF.

This clone appeared once. The chain couples TRBV28 to TRBJ1-6; the match to TRBD1 covers 7 bases. CDR1 is MDHEN and CDR2 is SYDVKM in the germline V gene. This CDR3 has 16 amino acids. With V trimmed by 5 bases and J by 9 bases, 13 bases remained unmatched. CDR3 sequence (DNA): TGTGCCAGCAGTCCCCCCGGGACAGATCTAGTTTCACCCCTCCACTTT. It specifies CASSPPGTDLVSPLHF.

The genes are TRBV5-1 and TRBJ2-5, with a tentative D call TRBD1 (6 bases). TRBJ2-7 explains the end of the DNA better; the J call may be wrong. The CDR3 has 13 residues. CDR1 is SGHRS and CDR2 is YFSETQ in the germline V gene. The CDR3 sequence is CASSSDRFYEQYF. The CDR3, as DNA: TGCGCCAGCAGCTCCGACAGGTTCTACGAGCAGTACTTC.

The CDR3 region has the DNA TGTGCCATCAGTGAGTCGCCAGGTAACGGTCAGCCCCAGCATTTT. Translating it yields CAISESPGNGQPQHF. The chain links TRBV10-3 to TRBJ1-5, with no clear D. Trimming took 0 bases from V and 6 from J, leaving 12 bases between them. CDR3 length equals 15 residues. Germline assignment: CDR1 ENHRY and CDR2 SYGVKD.

The chain is built from TRBV5-1 and TRBJ1-2; D perhaps matches TRBD1 (5 bases). The CDR3 has 14 amino acids. Germline V gene lookup returns CDR1 SGHRS and CDR2 YFSETQ. Trimming removed 2 bases at V and 2 bases at J, with 10 bases between. CDR3 residues: CASSLGDRNYGYTF. The CDR3 coding sequence is TGCGCCAGCAGCTTAGGGGATAGGAACTATGGCTACACCTTC.

The chain joins TRBV7-2 to TRBJ2-7; 7 nucleotides agree with TRBD1. The germline V gene has CDR1 SGHTA and CDR2 FQGNSA. The CDR3 is 14 amino acids. V lost 5 bases to trimming and J lost 3 bases; unmatched junction nucleotides: 7. For the CDR3, the DNA is TGTGCCAGCAGCCCGTGGGACAGTAACTACGAGCAGTACTTC. Its translation: CASSPWDSNYEQYF.

The V gene is TRBV5-6, the J gene TRBJ2-3, with 8 bases that match TRBD2. The CDR3 consists of 16 residues. Germline trimming cut 4 bases from V and 2 bases from J; bases unmatched to any gene: 9. Germline V CDR1 and CDR2: SGHDT, YYEEEE. CDR3 coding DNA: TGTGCCAGCAGCCCCCGGATTAGCGGGATCACAGATACGCAGTATTTT. It yields the protein CASSPRISGITDTQYF.

The chain combines TRBV7-9 with TRBJ2-3, with TRBD2 identical over 9 bases. The CDR3 runs to 17 residues. V lost 2 bases, J lost 6 bases, and 12 bases stayed unmatched. Germline V CDR1 and CDR2: SEHNR, FQNEAQ (reference sequence). The chain's CDR3 is CASSLRASGALQDTQYF. The CDR3 DNA is TGTGCCAGCAGCTTAAGGGCTAGCGGGGCACTCCAGGATACGCAGTATTTT.

The chain uses TRBV10-3 and TRBJ2-7; the D call may be TRBD1 or TRBD2 (5 bases each). Looked up from germline, CDR1 is ENHRY and CDR2 is SYGVKD. The ends were cut back, 10 bases at V and 3 bases at J, with 19 bases in the middle. The CDR3 runs 14 residues. The CDR3 here is CASAGAERVYEQYF. In DNA form, the CDR3 reads TGTGCCAGCGCCGGGGCAGAAAGGGTCTACGAGCAGTACTTC.

V is TRBV12-5 and J is TRBJ1-2; D uncertain. The ends were cut back, 4 bases at V and 6 bases at J, with 9 bases in the middle. Germline values: CDR1 LGHNT, CDR2 FRNRAP. The CDR3 totals 12 residues. The CDR3, as DNA: TGTGCTAGTGGTTCCGGAGCCGATGGCTACACCTTC. This gives the protein CASGSGADGYTF. Combining the CDR3 with reference TRBV12-5 and TRBJ1-2 gives the whole variable domain DARVTQTPRHKVTEMGQEVTMRCQPILGHNTVFWYRQTMMQGLELLAYFRNRAPLDDSGMPKDRFSAEMPDATLATLKIQPSEPRDSAVYFCASGSGADGYTFGSGTRLTVV.

This sequence joins TRBV28 and TRBJ2-3, with D uncertain. The CDR3 extends over 10 amino acids. The germline CDR1 and CDR2 sequences are MDHEN and SYDVKM. V lost 8 bases and J 5 bases, leaving 5 bases between the germline ends. The CDR3 region is CASSQDTQYF. CDR3 coding DNA: TGTGCCAGCTCCCAAGATACGCAGTATTTT.

This chain connects TRBV19 to TRBJ2-1; 7 nucleotides align to TRBD2. Germline V gene lookup returns CDR1 LNHDA and CDR2 SQIVND (reference sequence). V shed 3 bases and J 7 bases; nucleotides not matched to a gene: 9. The CDR3 extends over 15 amino acids. The CDR3 DNA reads as TGTGCCAGTAGTATTTTGGGGGAGGGCCCAAATGAGCAGTTCTTC. This codes for CASSILGEGPNEQFF.

The V gene is TRBV19, the J gene TRBJ2-3; no firm D call. V was trimmed by 4 bases and J by 5 bases, leaving 13 bases between them. This CDR3 has 14 residues. The germline V gene encodes CDR1 LNHDA and CDR2 SQIVND (reference sequence). Here the CDR3 DNA reads TGTGCCAGTAGTAGATGGGGTCCGGGAGATACGCAGTATTTT. Its translation is CASSRWGPGDTQYF.

This chain uses TRBV27 with TRBJ1-2; the D is unclear. Germline V lookup: CDR1 MNHEY, CDR2 SMNVEV (reference sequence). The ends were cut back, 3 bases at V and 4 bases at J, with 12 bases in the middle. The CDR3 length is 14 residues. CDR3 in DNA: TGTGCCAGCAGTTTCGGTACGGAACCCTATGGCTACACCTTC. This gives the protein CASSFGTEPYGYTF.

The J gene is TRBJ2-7, the V gene TRBV6-5; D may be TRBD2 (6 bases). Germline CDR1 reads MNHEY; CDR2 reads SVGAGI. The V end was cut by 3 bases, the J end by 6 bases, with 12 bases between. The CDR3 runs to 13 residues. The DNA for the CDR3 is TGTGCCAGCAGTTATGGGGCGGGGCTCGAGCAGTACTTC. This codes for CASSYGAGLEQYF.

The chain joins TRBV5-5 to TRBJ2-6, with a weak D call TRBD1 (5 bases). Germline-derived CDR1 and CDR2 are SGHKS and YYEKEE (reference sequence). There are 15 residues in the CDR3. The V and J ends lost 4 bases and 1 base respectively, with 9 bases between them. The CDR3 sequence: CASSDSRSGANVLTF. DNA for the CDR3: TGTGCCAGCAGCGACAGTAGGTCTGGGGCCAACGTCCTGACTTTC.

V and J are TRBV28 and TRBJ1-2; D is unclear. The germline V gene encodes CDR1 MDHEN and CDR2 SYDVKM. This CDR3 region has 15 residues. V shed 7 bases and J shed 1 base, with 16 bases lying between them. The CDR3 bases are TGTGCCAGCACCCAAACGAGAGGTTATAACTATGGCTACACCTTC. It specifies CASTQTRGYNYGYTF.

The V call is TRBV14, the J call TRBJ1-5, with D unresolved. The CDR3 runs to 13 residues. Germline CDR1 is SGHDN and CDR2 is FVKESK. V lost 1 base and J lost 16, with 17 bases in between. CDR3 sequence: CASSQVSPGLCHF. The CDR3 DNA is TGTGCCAGCAGCCAAGTTTCCCCCGGACTCTGCCATTTT.

The genes are TRBV11-3 and TRBJ2-7; D is perhaps TRBD2 (6 bases). Germline V gene lookup returns CDR1 SGHNT and CDR2 YENEEA. Between the trimmed V and J ends, which lost 5 bases and 6 bases, there was a span of 11 bases. This CDR3 is built from 12 residues. The CDR3 sequence is CASSPTSPEQYF. CDR3 nucleotide sequence: TGTGCCAGCAGCCCCACTAGCCCCGAGCAGTACTTC. The whole variable domain, remainder taken from reference TRBV11-3 and TRBJ2-7, is EAGVVQSPRYKIIEKKQPVAFWCNPISGHNTLYWYLQNLGQGPELLIRYENEEAVDDSQLPKDRFSAERLKGVDSTLKIQPAELGDSAVYLCASSPTSPEQYFGPGTRLTVT.

This chain connects TRBV19 to TRBJ1-1; 10 bases are a match to TRBD1. Germline loops: CDR1 LNHDA, CDR2 SQIVND (reference sequence). The CDR3 contains 13 residues. V was clipped by 7 bases and J by 7 bases; unmatched bases: 6. DNA of the CDR3: TGTGCCAGTACCACGGACAGGGGGAGTGAAGCTTTCTTT. Protein sequence: CASTTDRGSEAFF.

As concerns this clone: The same CDR3 can be traced to other DNA sequences in this sample. The chain joins TRBV30 to TRBJ2-7, with TRBD1 matching 7 bases. V shed 0 bases, J shed 2 bases, and the junction held 1 base outside the gene matches. This CDR3 has 13 residues. The germline V gene has CDR1 GTSNPN and CDR2 SVGIG (reference sequence). For the CDR3, the DNA is TGTGCCTGGAGTGTTGGGACAGCCTACGAGCAGTACTTC. It encodes CAWSVGTAYEQYF.

V usage is TRBV15 and J usage is TRBJ2-5, with D perhaps TRBD1 or TRBD2 (7 bases each). CDR1 is LNHNV and CDR2 is YYDKDF in the germline V gene (reference sequence). Trimming pared 3 bases from V and 1 base from J, leaving 18 bases between. This CDR3 spans 17 amino acids. The CDR3 loop reads CATSRGRGDRSQETQYF. Written as DNA, the CDR3 is TGTGCCACCAGCAGGGGCCGGGGGGACAGATCCCAAGAGACCCAGTACTTC. The whole variable domain, remainder taken from reference TRBV15 and TRBJ2-5, is DAMVIQNPRYQVTQFGKPVTLSCSQTLNHNVMYWYQQKSSQAPKLLFHYYDKDFNNEADTPDNFQSRRPNTSFCFLDIRSPGLGDTAMYLCATSRGRGDRSQETQYFGPGTRLLVL.